This TCR beta chain was observed in a study of graft-versus-host responses after intestinal transplantation. The wider study: As for transplant type, recipients had multivisceral, liver-intestinal, or isolated intestinal grafts. Recipients were all induced with anti-thymocyte globulin, then given tacrolimus and steroids for around three years. Study findings and constraints: Among recipient marrow samples, GvH clones were found; some appeared first in ileum or blood. Clonal ratios of graft-versus-host to host-versus-graft in allografts were high for patients exhibiting graft-donor T cell macrochimerism.

Measured with immunoSEQ multiplex PCR; TCRdb has only the in-frame clones, and not every one. The data show over 100,000 clones, approximately 92% seen once. This CDR3 is 15 amino acids long. Germline CDR1 ENHRY, CDR2 SYGVKD. V was clipped by 2 bases and J by 2 bases, with 10 bases between them. Details on this clone: The antigen remains unidentified.

The receptor was derived from a human donor who received an intestinal transplant. V gene TRBV10-3 combines with J gene TRBJ2-1; D remains ambiguous. The sample in question was unstimulated CD4+ T cells sorted from spleen or lymph node cells, obtained before intestinal transplant. The chain's CDR3 is CAISEVAQTYNEQFF. In nucleotides, the CDR3 is TGTGCCATCAGTGAGGTAGCACAGACCTACAATGAGCAGTTCTTC.